Presented here are 8 T cell receptor beta chains from one specimen sequenced in a study of spatial heterogeneity in lung cancer. The time point here: sample taken at primary tumor resection. Antigens for these TCRs are unknown. TCRdb itself ran the 5' RACE reads through MiXCR, one entry per CDR3 protein. Altogether over 15,000 distinct CDR3 sequences are present, approximately 6.2% being singletons, with the ten largest covering approximately 6.2%. Study-wide points: Mutation tallies in tumors tracked expanded intratumoral alpha and beta TCR counts.

The specimen comprised lung tumor tissue, sampled at surgery. The origin of the receptors is a male donor with early-stage non-small cell lung cancer.

The table lists this clonotype with a few counts. With the library built for alpha chains, this beta chain is off target and its frequency is not meaningful. The rearrangement joins TRBV3-1 to TRBJ2-7; D not resolved. Deletions cut 0 bases from V and 0 bases from J, with 9 bases between. This CDR3 is built from 15 residues. Germline V CDR1 and CDR2: LGHDT, YNNKEL (reference sequence). The CDR3 nucleotides are TGTGCCAGCAGCCAAGATCCCTCGAGCTCCTACGAGCAGTACTTC. It yields the protein CASSQDPSSSYEQYF.

There are a few counts of this clonotype. Since the library was made to target alpha chains, this beta chain is a stray read and its abundance is not meaningful. The rearrangement links TRBV5-6 to TRBJ1-4; D gene ambiguous. Germline loops: CDR1 SGHDT, CDR2 YYEEEE. The V gene lost 0 bases and the J gene lost 5 bases, with 5 bases spanning the gap. The CDR3 has 13 amino acids. The CDR3 here is CASSLDRNEKLFF. The CDR3 nucleotides are TGTGCCAGCAGCTTGGACAGAAATGAAAAACTGTTTTTT.

Comments on this clonotype: A single base separates this from a much larger clone, so it may be a read error. Within a library made for alpha chains, this beta chain is off target, and its count is uninformative. The chain couples TRBV6-2 or TRBV6-3 to TRBJ1-5; D possibly corresponds to TRBD1 (5 bases). The CDR3 loop spans 15 amino acids. Germline-derived CDR1 and CDR2 are MNHEY and SVGEGT. The CDR3 DNA reads as TGTGCCGGCAGTTCCGCAACAGGCGACAATCAGCCCCAGCATTTT. Its protein is CAGSSATGDNQPQHF.

This clonotype was recorded at least ten times. For a library built for alpha chains, this beta chain is a stray read; little rests on its size. V usage is TRBV12-3 or TRBV12-4 and J usage is TRBJ1-3; D remains ambiguous. The CDR3 contains 16 residues. The V and J ends lost 7 bases and 0 bases respectively, with 16 bases between them. The DNA for the CDR3 is TGTGCCAGCACCCTTGGAAACGCGATCTCTGGAAACACCATATATTTT. Protein sequence: CASTLGNAISGNTIYF.

Judged by abundance, this clonotype is medium-sized. This beta chain lies outside the target of a library built for alpha chains; its clone size means little. The chain recombines TRBV6-5 with TRBJ1-1; D perhaps matches TRBD1 (5 bases). CDR1 is MNHEY, CDR2 SVGAGI, per germline. Trimming pared 1 base from V and 0 bases from J, leaving 9 bases between. The CDR3 extends over 15 amino acids. In DNA, the CDR3 is TGTGCCAGCAGTTACTTGGACAAAATGAACACTGAAGCTTTCTTT. Protein product: CASSYLDKMNTEAFF.

The sample holds many counts of this clonotype. Because the library targeted alpha chains, this beta chain is an off-target read whose size means little. The J gene is TRBJ2-6, the V gene TRBV6-1; D could derive from TRBD1 or TRBD2 (5 bases each). CDR1 MNHNS and CDR2 SASEGT come from the germline V gene. The CDR3 covers 15 residues. V was shortened by 6 bases and J by 4 bases, with 13 bases between the two germline ends. CDR3 region: CASRVGGTGANVLTF. The CDR3 DNA reads TGTGCCAGCAGAGTTGGGGGTACCGGGGCCAACGTCCTGACTTTC.

This clonotype was seen at least ten times. This beta chain is a stray sequence in a library constructed for alpha chains; its clone size is not meaningful. The chain uses TRBV20-1 and TRBJ2-7, with TRBD2 matching over 10 bases. V lost 0 bases, J lost 9 bases, and 20 bases stayed unmatched. Germline V CDR1 and CDR2: DFQATT, SNEGSKA (reference sequence). The length of the CDR3 is 18 residues. This CDR3 reads CSARDRLLGTSGISGQYF. The CDR3 DNA follows: TGCAGTGCTAGAGATCGTTTGTTGGGAACTAGCGGGATATCAGGGCAGTACTTC.

This clonotype was picked up many times. Because this beta chain is a stray read in a library intended to capture alpha chains, its abundance should not be given much weight. J is TRBJ2-7 and V is TRBV2, with TRBD2 identical over 8 bases. The CDR3 has 17 residues. Germline trimming cut 6 bases from V and 0 bases from J; bases unmatched to any gene: 13. The V gene's germline CDR1 is SNHLY and CDR2 FYNNEI. This CDR3 reads CASSEEAGGGFSYEQYF. The CDR3 nucleotides read TGTGCCAGCAGCGAGGAGGCGGGGGGCGGATTCTCCTACGAGCAGTACTTC.